The next 10 T cell receptor beta chains were all read from a single sample in a study of glioma-infiltrating T cells after dendritic cell vaccination. Using immunoSEQ multiplex PCR, the repertoire was profiled, and TCRdb retains in-frame clones only, with some absent. The data hold approximately 22,000 clones, with about four fifths observed a single time. Sequencing was performed on blood, taken before dendritic cell vaccination. These receptors all come from a human donor with glioblastoma.

In nucleotides, the CDR3 is TGTGCCAGCAGCCACAATTCCTTCGGGGGCGAGCAGTACTTC. It codes for CASSHNSFGGEQYF. This chain joins TRBV7-3 and TRBJ2-7, with TRBD2 as a possible D gene (6 bases). The CDR3 extends over 14 amino acids. The ends were cut back, 5 bases at V and 6 bases at J, with 17 bases in the middle. Per germline, CDR1 SGHTA and CDR2 FQGTGA. The full variable domain, with the rest looked up from reference TRBV7-3 and TRBJ2-7, is GAGVSQTPSNKVTEKGKYVELRCDPISGHTALYWYRQSLGQGPEFLIYFQGTGAADDSGLPNDRFFAVRPEGSVSTLKIQRTERGDSAVYLCASSHNSFGGEQYFGPGTRLTVT.

The genes are TRBV7-3 and TRBJ2-7, with 9 bases matching TRBD1. Losses at the gene ends were 5 bases for V and 5 bases for J; bases not matched to a gene: 13. CDR1 and CDR2 from the germline V gene are SGHTA and FQGTGA. The CDR3 totals 16 residues. Here the CDR3 reads CASSPSSGQGLNEQYF. DNA of the CDR3: TGTGCCAGCAGCCCAAGCTCGGGACAGGGTCTGAACGAGCAGTACTTC. The entire variable domain, with the rest obtained from reference TRBV7-3 and TRBJ2-7, is as follows: GAGVSQTPSNKVTEKGKYVELRCDPISGHTALYWYRQSLGQGPEFLIYFQGTGAADDSGLPNDRFFAVRPEGSVSTLKIQRTERGDSAVYLCASSPSSGQGLNEQYFGPGTRLTVT.

The chain joins TRBV30 to TRBJ1-4; no clear D gene. Germline V gene lookup returns CDR1 GTSNPN and CDR2 SVGIG (reference sequence). V was clipped by 1 base and J by 0 bases, with 6 bases between them. CDR3 length: 14 amino acids. CDR3 loop: CAWSAPATNEKLFF. CDR3 DNA sequence: TGTGCCTGGAGTGCTCCTGCAACTAATGAAAAACTGTTTTTT.

The chain uses TRBV2 and TRBJ1-4; D not resolved. With 1 base removed from V and 4 bases from J, the gap between germline ends came to 13 bases. This CDR3 has 16 residues. Germline V gene data show CDR1 as SNHLY and CDR2 as FYNNEI. CDR3 sequence: CASSEDSRWSNEKLFF. CDR3 DNA sequence: TGTGCCAGCAGTGAAGATTCTAGGTGGAGTAATGAAAAACTGTTTTTT.

The rearrangement links TRBV27 to TRBJ2-2; 8 positions match TRBD2. Germline V gene lookup returns CDR1 MNHEY and CDR2 SMNVEV (reference sequence). This CDR3 is built from 16 residues. V was pared by 8 bases and J by 7 bases, with 15 bases of the junction left unmatched. CDR3 residues: CASSLLREGQGGELFF. The CDR3 DNA is TGTGCCAGCTCTTTACTCCGGGAGGGCCAGGGCGGGGAGCTGTTTTTT.

The CDR3: CASSVRGKGTEAFF. CDR3 sequence (DNA): TGTGCCAGCAGTGTAAGGGGGAAGGGCACTGAAGCTTTCTTT. V is TRBV6-1 and J is TRBJ1-1; TRBD1 is a possible D gene (6 bases). This CDR3 spans 14 amino acids. V gave up 4 bases and J gave up 4 bases, with 13 bases separating them. Looked up from germline, CDR1 is MNHNS and CDR2 is SASEGT.

This clone has a handful of counts. The rearrangement uses TRBV27 and TRBJ1-5; TRBD1 matches 10 bases. The germline CDR1 and CDR2 sequences are MNHEY and SMNVEV (reference sequence). This CDR3 region has 15 residues. The V gene end was trimmed by 6 bases and the J gene end by 5 bases; junction bases not matched to a gene: 7. Here the CDR3 DNA reads TGTGCCAGCAGCCCAGGGACAGGGGTGGATCAGCCCCAGCATTTT. Protein sequence: CASSPGTGVDQPQHF.

The chain has TRBV5-4 and TRBJ1-1; 8 bases fit TRBD1. This CDR3 spans 13 amino acids. V was pared by 1 base and J by 12 bases, with 8 bases of the junction left unmatched. Germline-derived CDR1 and CDR2 are SGHNT and YYREEE (reference sequence). CDR3 sequence (DNA): TGTGCCAGCAGCTTGATAAGGACAGGGAGACCTTTCTTT. Encoded protein: CASSLIRTGRPFF. Supplemented by reference TRBV5-4 and TRBJ1-1, the full variable domain reads ETGVTQSPTHLIKTRGQQVTLRCSSQSGHNTVSWYQQALGQGPQFIFQYYREEENGRGNFPPRFSGLQFPNYSSELNVNALELDDSALYLCASSLIRTGRPFFGQGTRLTVV.

This clone appeared once. This chain uses TRBV4-2 with TRBJ2-7, with D possibly matching TRBD1 (6 bases). CDR1 is LGHNA and CDR2 is YNFKEQ in the germline V gene. The CDR3 consists of 21 residues. Deletions cut 1 base from V and 2 bases from J, with 30 bases between. As DNA, the CDR3 is TGTGCCAGCAGCCAAGCAGGTGGGGGCCGGGATTGGGTTTTTGGGGCCTACGAGCAGTACTTC. The encoded protein is CASSQAGGGRDWVFGAYEQYF.

In its sample, this clone was seen once. The chain is built from TRBV4-1 and TRBJ2-7, with a tentative D call TRBD2 (6 bases). Germline CDR1 is MGHRA and CDR2 is YSYEKL. The CDR3 has 15 residues. With 1 base removed from V and 4 bases from J, the gap between germline ends came to 14 bases. The CDR3, as DNA: TGCGCCAGCAGCCAAGCCCTCTCGGGGGAGTACGAGCAGTACTTC. Amino acid sequence: CASSQALSGEYEQYF.